This TCR beta chain was identified during a study of T cell repertoires in ileal Crohn's disease. In the study overall: Operated complications were stricturing disease (approximately 61%) and penetrating disease (about 40%).

Profiling relied on immunoSEQ multiplex PCR, and the TCRdb table lists in-frame clones only, not all of them. The sample lists under 8,500 clones; under 85% were seen once. The CDR3 is made up of 14 amino acids. V gave up 2 bases and J gave up 1 base, with 8 bases separating them. Germline CDR1 reads LGHNA; CDR2 reads YNFKEQ. Adults with ileal or ileocolonic Crohn's disease and an indication for resection were eligible. The J gene is TRBJ1-1, the V gene TRBV4-2, with D possibly being TRBD1 (5 bases). Specimen: ileal tissue. The sequence was collected from an adult with Crohn's disease. The CDR3 bases are TGTGCCAGCAGCCAACCCCAGGGGAACACTGAAGCTTTCTTT. It encodes CASSQPQGNTEAFF.